This entry features one TCR beta chain sequence. This sample was taken from a study of shared clonotypes between healthy human individuals. Looking at the study overall: The donors, a couple of women and a few men, were aged 18 to 49.

Terminally differentiated effector memory CD45RA+ cells were left out of the naive CD8 fraction, which was CD45RO-negative and positively selected for CCR7. The germline CDR1 and CDR2 sequences are LGHNA and YSLEER. CDR3 length: 17 residues. V lost 0 bases to trimming and J lost 5 bases, with 20 bases between them. Using immunoSEQ multiplex PCR, the repertoire was profiled, and TCRdb retains in-frame clones only, with some absent. The sample contains about 1,800,000 clones, about 95% of which appear only once. This clonotype was obtained from a young man in good health. This chain uses TRBV4-3 with TRBJ2-7; weak D call: TRBD2 (5 bases). Sequencing was done on a sample of naive CD8+ T cells sorted from blood. CDR3 region: CASSQDSGTETLNEQYF. CDR3 in DNA: TGCGCCAGCAGCCAAGATTCGGGAACAGAGACTCTGAACGAGCAGTACTTC.